This T cell receptor beta chain derives from a study of response to subunit inactivated influenza vaccine. The CDR3 loop spans 16 amino acids. Germline assignment: CDR1 MNHEY and CDR2 SVGAGI. Trimming took 6 bases from V and 5 from J; bases not matched to a gene: 15. This clonotype was detected only a few times. Its antigen is as yet unknown. In TCRdb, the RT-PCR reads were re-called with MiXCR into one record per CDR3 protein. The table lists almost 600,000 distinct CDR3 sequences, approximately 14% of them singletons. Broader study findings: The authors suggested that every seasonal influenza vaccination recruits few new T cells.

The chain combines TRBV6-5 with TRBJ1-2, with TRBD1 identical over 7 bases. Sample: PBMCs from blood, taken roughly 12 days after vaccination. The TCR sequence derives from a man aged 45-60 years who received an inactivated influenza vaccine. The CDR3 region has the DNA TGTGCCAGCAGCTTTGGGGGGAGGGGGCGAGGATATGGCTACACCTTC. Translated, it gives CASSFGGRGRGYGYTF.